This TCR beta chain was profiled in a study of T cells after yellow fever vaccination. About this clonotype: Its antigen remains unknown.

Findings and caveats of the study: Post-booster repertoires contained most primary-vaccination clones again (approximately 97% CD4, approximately 88% CD8).

CDR1 and CDR2 (germline): SGHRS, YFSETQ. The V end lost 0 bases, the J end lost 0 bases, and 9 bases lay between the germline ends. The CDR3 is 15 residues long. The study made its TCR cDNA through 5'RACE template switching. That step introduced a universal primer site along with UMIs. TCRdb re-analysed the 5' RACE reads in MiXCR, keeping a single row per CDR3 protein. The table has about 330,000 distinct CDR3 sequences, 4.1% seen once. The rearrangement uses TRBV5-1 and TRBJ1-1; D is ambiguous. The specimen was PBMCs, collected 5 days after the yellow fever booster vaccination. The TCR comes from a man between 18 and 35 years old who received the YFV17D yellow fever vaccine. As DNA, the CDR3 is TGCGCCAGCAGCTTGGAATGGGGTTTGAACACTGAAGCTTTCTTT. Translated: CASSLEWGLNTEAFF.